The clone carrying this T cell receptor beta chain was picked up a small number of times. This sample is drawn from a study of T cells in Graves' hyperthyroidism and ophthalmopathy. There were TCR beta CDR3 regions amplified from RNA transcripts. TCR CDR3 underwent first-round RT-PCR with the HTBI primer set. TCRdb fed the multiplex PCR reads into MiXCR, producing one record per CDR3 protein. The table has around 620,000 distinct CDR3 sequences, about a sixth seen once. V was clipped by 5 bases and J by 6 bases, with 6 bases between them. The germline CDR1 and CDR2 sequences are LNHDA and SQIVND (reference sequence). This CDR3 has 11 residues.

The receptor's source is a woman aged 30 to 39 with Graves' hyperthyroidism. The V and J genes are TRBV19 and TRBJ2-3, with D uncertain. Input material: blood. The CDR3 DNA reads TGTGCCAGTAGTTGGTGGGATACGCAGTATTTT. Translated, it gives CASSWWDTQYF.